This T cell receptor beta chain was observed in a study of blood T cell repertoires in COVID-19 (dated by TCRdb to about 2020). Broadly, across the study: Samples covering the acute and convalescent phases of COVID-19 were provided by collaborators in the United States, Italy and Spain. Sample metadata almost always included a de-identified subject ID, COVID-19 status, age in years and sex. Where HLA class I and class II types were available, the types were taken from metadata supplied by the sample provider, not from assay-based typing. Deeply sampled blood TCRbeta repertoires from subjects exposed to, actively infected with, or recovered from COVID-19 were included in the dataset. The samples were drawn from the first 160 participants of the ongoing ImmuneRACE study and from more than 1,000 subjects provided by 6 global collaborators. The prospective study material was composed of cDNA or gDNA derived from T cells, B-cell-depleted T cells, or PBMCs. The repertoires were released in a freely available public database intended as a resource for research on the immune response to SARS-CoV-2. Broad study findings and their caveats: The quantity of clinical and demographic metadata differed by source and by participant and was supplied without curation.

The CDR3 contains 19 residues, cysteine and phenylalanine counted. The retained sequence is limited to the CDR3, 57 bases, with the frame set at the first base. V ends up 2 bases short and J 2 bases short, with an unmatched junction base count of 14. In the germline V gene (reference sequence), CDR1 corresponds to WNHNN and CDR2 to SYGVQD. Of note for this clone: Its antigen has not been determined. There are no base qualities to consult, and no much larger clone falls within one base.

TCRbeta CDR3 regions were amplified from genomic DNA by means of the immunoSEQ Assay, a bias-controlled multiplex PCR. In the original analysis: The number of nucleated cells in each sample was estimated by amplification of reference gene primers within the assay. To quantify the absolute abundance of each unique TCRbeta CDR3 rearrangement, sequence reads were collapsed and filtered. For each sample, productive Simpson clonality was calculated by taking the square root of Simpson's diversity index across productive rearrangements. TCRdb provides this immuneACCESS table in a form limited to in-frame rearrangements. Some clones are lacking; in checked studies, under half of them reflect an unresolved V gene, and why the rest are absent is not known. V, J and clone size reflect that table, while D and trimming were determined from the DNA. The sample includes around 46,000 clones, with 82% observed a single time. Together, the top ten hold around 7% of the sample.

Whole blood was collected in K2EDTA tubes by collaborating institutions according to the institutions' own protocols. For TCRbeta analysis, collaborators shipped samples in one of three forms: frozen whole blood, isolated PBMCs, or DNA extracted from either of those sample types. The TCR comes from a man aged 40-49 years with acute or convalescent COVID-19. Sequencing was done on a sample of peripheral blood. Rearrangement joined TRBV10-1 to TRBJ2-3, and 9 junction bases match TRBD2. Read as DNA, the sequence is TGCGCCAGCAGTGAGAGAAACTTGGGAGCGGGGGGTTTCACAGATACGCAGTATTTT. Translated, this is CASSERNLGAGGFTDTQYF.